The clone carrying this T cell receptor beta chain was seen a few times. The antigen is unknown. The data were taken from a study of Ad26.COV2.S vaccination and SARS-CoV-2 variants. As to treatment: roughly 18 received Ad26.COV2.S at low or high dose, single or two shots; about 5 received placebo; per-sample allocation not given. Collection of samples fell on day 63 after the first vaccine or placebo injection. The administered vaccine (an Ad26 vector) expressed Wuhan-strain SARS-CoV-2 spike. The CDR3 runs 17 residues. The junction had 9 bases not matched to a gene; V was cut back by 1 base and J by 6 bases. Germline CDR1 and CDR2: SGHDN and FVKESK. Generated by immunoSEQ multiplex PCR, the TCRdb table keeps only in-frame clones and is missing some. The repertoire includes hundreds of thousands of clones, about 85% of them detected once, and 3% to 4% sits in the top ten. Whole-study results and caveats: A substantial breadth of spike-specific CD8+ and CD4+ T cell responses after vaccination has been reported.

The sequenced sample was peripheral blood, obtained in a trial of Ad26.COV2.S vaccine versus placebo. V and J are TRBV14 and TRBJ2-1; 10 nucleotides line up with TRBD2. The TCR originated in a person between 18 and 65 years old who received the Ad26.COV2.S COVID-19 vaccine or a placebo. DNA for the CDR3: TGTGCCAGCAGCCAAGCGGTGGCTAGCGGGGGAACCAATGAGCAGTTCTTC. Translation gives CASSQAVASGGTNEQFF. Complete variable domain (other parts from reference TRBV14 and TRBJ2-1): EAGVTQFPSHSVIEKGQTVTLRCDPISGHDNLYWYRRVMGKEIKFLLHFVKESKQDESGMPNNRFLAERTGGTYSTLKVQPAELEDSGVYFCASSQAVASGGTNEQFFGPGTRLTVL.